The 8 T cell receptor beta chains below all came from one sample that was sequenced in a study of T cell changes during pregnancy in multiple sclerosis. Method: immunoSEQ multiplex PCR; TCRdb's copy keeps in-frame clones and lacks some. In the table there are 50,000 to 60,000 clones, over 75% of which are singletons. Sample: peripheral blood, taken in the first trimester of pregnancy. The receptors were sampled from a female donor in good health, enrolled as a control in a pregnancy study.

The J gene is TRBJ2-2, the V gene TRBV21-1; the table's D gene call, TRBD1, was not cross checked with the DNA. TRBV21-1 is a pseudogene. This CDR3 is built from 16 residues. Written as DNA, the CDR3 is TGTGCCAGCAGCAAAGACCACAGGGGACGCACCGGGGAGCTGTTTTTT. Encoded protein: CASSKDHRGRTGELFF.

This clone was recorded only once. CDR3 residues: CAWSVPRSTKTASYEQYF. CDR3 DNA: TGTGCCTGGAGTGTACCCCGATCTACAAAGACAGCTTCCTACGAGCAGTACTTC. V gene TRBV30 combines with J gene TRBJ2-7, with D perhaps TRBD1 (5 bases). The germline V gene has CDR1 GTSNPN and CDR2 SVGIG (reference sequence). This CDR3 region has 18 residues. V was cut by 0 bases and J by 1 base, with 22 bases left in between.

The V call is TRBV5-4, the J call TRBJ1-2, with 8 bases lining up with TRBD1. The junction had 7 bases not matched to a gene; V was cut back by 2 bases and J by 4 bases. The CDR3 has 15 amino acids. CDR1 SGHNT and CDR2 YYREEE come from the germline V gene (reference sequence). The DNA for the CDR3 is TGTGCCAGCAGCTTCCCCGGACAGGGAGTCTATGGCTACACCTTC. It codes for CASSFPGQGVYGYTF.

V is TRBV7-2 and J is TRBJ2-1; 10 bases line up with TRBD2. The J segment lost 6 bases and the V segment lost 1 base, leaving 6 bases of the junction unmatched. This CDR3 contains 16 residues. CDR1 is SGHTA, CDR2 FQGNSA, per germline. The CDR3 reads CASSLGGLAEGNEQFF. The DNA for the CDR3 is TGTGCCAGCAGCTTAGGCGGACTAGCGGAAGGCAATGAGCAGTTCTTC.

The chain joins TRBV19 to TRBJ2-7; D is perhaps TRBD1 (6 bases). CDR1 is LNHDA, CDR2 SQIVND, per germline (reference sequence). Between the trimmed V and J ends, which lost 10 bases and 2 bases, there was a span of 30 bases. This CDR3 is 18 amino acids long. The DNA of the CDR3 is TGTGCCACCGGCCCCGGGACACCATTCACGGCGAACGCCTACGAGCAGTACTTC. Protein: CATGPGTPFTANAYEQYF. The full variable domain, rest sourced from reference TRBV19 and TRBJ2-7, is DGGITQSPKYLFRKEGQNVTLSCEQNLNHDAMYWYRQDPGQGLRLIYYSQIVNDFQKGDIAEGYSVSREKKESFPLTVTSAQKNPTAFYLCATGPGTPFTANAYEQYFGPGTRLTVT.

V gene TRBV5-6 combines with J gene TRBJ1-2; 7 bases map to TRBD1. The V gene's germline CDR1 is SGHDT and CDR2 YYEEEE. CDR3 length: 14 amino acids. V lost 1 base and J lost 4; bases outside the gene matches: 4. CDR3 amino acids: CASSLTGAGYGYTF. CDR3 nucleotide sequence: TGTGCCAGCAGCTTGACAGGGGCAGGCTATGGCTACACCTTC.

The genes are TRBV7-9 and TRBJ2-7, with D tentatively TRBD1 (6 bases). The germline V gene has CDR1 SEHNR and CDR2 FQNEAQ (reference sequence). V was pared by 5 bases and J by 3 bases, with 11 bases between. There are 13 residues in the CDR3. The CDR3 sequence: CASSPPTGYEQYF. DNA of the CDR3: TGTGCCAGCAGCCCCCCGACAGGCTACGAGCAGTACTTC.

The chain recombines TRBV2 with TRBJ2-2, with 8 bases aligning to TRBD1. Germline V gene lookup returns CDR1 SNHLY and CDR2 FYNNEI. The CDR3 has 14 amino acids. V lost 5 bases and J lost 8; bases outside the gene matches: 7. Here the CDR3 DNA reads TGTGCCAGCAGTCGGACAGGGAAGTATGGGGAGCTGTTTTTT. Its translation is CASSRTGKYGELFF.